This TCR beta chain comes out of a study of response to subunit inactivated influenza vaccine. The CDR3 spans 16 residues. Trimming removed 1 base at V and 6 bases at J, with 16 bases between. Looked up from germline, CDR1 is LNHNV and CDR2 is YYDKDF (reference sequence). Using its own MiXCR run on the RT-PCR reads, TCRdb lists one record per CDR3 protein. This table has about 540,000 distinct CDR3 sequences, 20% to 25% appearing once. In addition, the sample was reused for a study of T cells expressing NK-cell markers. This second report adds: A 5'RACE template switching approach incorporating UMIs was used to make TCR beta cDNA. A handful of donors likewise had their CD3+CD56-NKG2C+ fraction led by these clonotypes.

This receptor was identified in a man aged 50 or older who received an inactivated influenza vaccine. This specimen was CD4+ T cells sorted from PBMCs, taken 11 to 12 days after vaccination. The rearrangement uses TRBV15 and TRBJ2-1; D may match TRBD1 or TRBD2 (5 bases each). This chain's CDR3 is CATSRADQTGGNEQFF. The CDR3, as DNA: TGTGCCACCAGCAGAGCGGACCAAACTGGGGGCAATGAGCAGTTCTTC.